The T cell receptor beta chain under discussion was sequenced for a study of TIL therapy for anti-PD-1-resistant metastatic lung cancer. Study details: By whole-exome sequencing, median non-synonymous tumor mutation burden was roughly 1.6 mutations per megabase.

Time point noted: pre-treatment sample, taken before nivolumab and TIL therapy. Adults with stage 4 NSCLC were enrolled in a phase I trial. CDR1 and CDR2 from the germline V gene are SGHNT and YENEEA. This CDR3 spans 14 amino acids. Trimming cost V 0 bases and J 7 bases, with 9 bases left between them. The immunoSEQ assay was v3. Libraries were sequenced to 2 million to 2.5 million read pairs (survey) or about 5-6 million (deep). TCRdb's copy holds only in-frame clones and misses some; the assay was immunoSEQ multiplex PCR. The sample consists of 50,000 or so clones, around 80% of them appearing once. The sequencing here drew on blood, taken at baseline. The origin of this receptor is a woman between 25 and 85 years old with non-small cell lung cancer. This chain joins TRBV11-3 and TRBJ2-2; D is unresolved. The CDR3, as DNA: TGTGCCAGCAGCTTAGATCGGTACGGCGGGGAGCTGTTTTTT. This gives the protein CASSLDRYGGELFF. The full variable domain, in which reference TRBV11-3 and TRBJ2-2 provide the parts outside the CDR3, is EAGVVQSPRYKIIEKKQPVAFWCNPISGHNTLYWYLQNLGQGPELLIRYENEEAVDDSQLPKDRFSAERLKGVDSTLKIQPAELGDSAVYLCASSLDRYGGELFFGEGSRLTVL.